This T cell receptor (beta chain) comes out of a study of T cell repertoires in cytomegalovirus infection. Study background: Public TCR beta signatures indicated both CMV infection and matching HLA type.

Germline CDR1 and CDR2: MNHNS and SASEGT. The V gene lost 3 bases and the J gene lost 12 bases, with 12 bases spanning the gap. The CDR3 covers 12 residues. Regarding the study as a whole: Using cumulative public TCR beta family frequency, the authors identified those who carried CMV together with the relevant HLA. The study found HLA-C-restricted CMV-specific TCR beta clonotypes dominating the ex vivo response.

A few counts support this clonotype. What it recognizes is unknown. Each CDR3 protein gets one entry after TCRdb re-called the reads with MiXCR. The table includes 800,000 to 950,000 distinct CDR3 sequences, approximately 32% detected once. V is TRBV6-1 and J is TRBJ2-1, with unresolved D. The receptor was isolated from a human donor in good health (CMV status not recorded). Some clones in this sample may be carry-over from other donors' samples. The sequencing here drew on cultured CD8+ T cells from PBMCs, taken from culture after CMV antigen stimulation. CDR3: CASSDEVLGQFF. The CDR3 DNA follows: TGTGCCAGCAGTGATGAGGTCCTTGGGCAGTTCTTC.